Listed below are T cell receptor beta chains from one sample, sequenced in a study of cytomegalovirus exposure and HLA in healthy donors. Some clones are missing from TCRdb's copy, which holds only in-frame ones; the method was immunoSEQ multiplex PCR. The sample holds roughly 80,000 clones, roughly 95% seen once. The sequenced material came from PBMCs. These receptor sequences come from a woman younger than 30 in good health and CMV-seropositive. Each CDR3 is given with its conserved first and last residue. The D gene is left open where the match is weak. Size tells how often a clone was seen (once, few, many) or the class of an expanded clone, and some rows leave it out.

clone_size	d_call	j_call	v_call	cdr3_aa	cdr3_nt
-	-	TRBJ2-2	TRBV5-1	CASSWTPGETGELFF	TGCGCCAGCAGTTGGACTCCGGGGGAGACCGGGGAGCTGTTTTTT
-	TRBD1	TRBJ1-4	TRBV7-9	CASSARQGANEKLFF	TGTGCCAGCAGCGCCCGACAGGGCGCAAATGAAAAACTGTTTTTT
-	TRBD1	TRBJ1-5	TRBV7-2	CASSLGTGGRVQPQHF	TGTGCCAGCAGCTTAGGGACAGGGGGCCGTGTTCAGCCCCAGCATTTT
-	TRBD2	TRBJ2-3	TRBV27	CASRPGLAVFWEQYF	TGTGCCAGCAGGCCCGGACTAGCGGTCTTCTGGGAGCAGTATTTT
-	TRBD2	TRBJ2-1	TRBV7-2	CASSPGLAGNEQFF	TGTGCCAGCAGCCCTGGACTAGCGGGCAATGAGCAGTTCTTC
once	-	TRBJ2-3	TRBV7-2	CASSLHAVPTTDTQYF	TGTGCCAGCAGCTTACACGCGGTCCCTACCACAGATACGCAGTATTTT
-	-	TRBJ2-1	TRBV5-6	CASSLGPLFSDEQFF	TGTGCCAGCAGCTTGGGCCCTCTCTTTAGCGATGAGCAGTTCTTC
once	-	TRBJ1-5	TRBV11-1	CASSLNRAQPQHF	TGTGCCAGCAGCTTAAACCGAGCACAGCCCCAGCATTTT
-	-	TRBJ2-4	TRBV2	CASSRTRAKNIQYF	TGTGCCAGCAGCCGCACTAGGGCCAAAAACATTCAGTACTTC
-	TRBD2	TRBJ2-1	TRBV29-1	CSVPPRGGPYNEQFF	TGCAGCGTCCCCCCCCGGGGGGGGCCGTACAATGAGCAGTTCTTC
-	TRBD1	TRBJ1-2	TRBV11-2	CASSSDRGNYGYTF	TGTGCCAGCAGCTCCGACAGGGGGAACTATGGCTACACCTTC
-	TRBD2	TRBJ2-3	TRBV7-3	CASSSGRGGQSDTQYF	TGTGCCAGCAGCTCCGGGCGGGGGGGCCAGTCTGATACGCAGTATTTT
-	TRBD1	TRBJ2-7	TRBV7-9	CASSPYNRDSPEQYF	TGTGCCAGCAGCCCTTATAACCGGGACAGTCCCGAGCAGTACTTC
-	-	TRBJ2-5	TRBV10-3	CAISDSVTQETQYF	TGTGCCATCAGTGACAGTGTTACCCAAGAGACCCAGTACTTC
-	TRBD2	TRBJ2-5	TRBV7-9	CASSSSASGSQETQYF	TGTGCCAGCAGCTCGTCTGCTAGCGGGTCGCAAGAGACCCAGTACTTC
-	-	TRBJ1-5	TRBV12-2	CASRLLPRFSNQPQHF	TGTGCAAGTCGCTTACTTCCCAGGTTTAGCAATCAGCCCCAGCATTTT
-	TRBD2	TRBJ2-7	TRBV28	CASTGTSGISYEQYF	TGTGCCAGTACCGGGACTAGCGGTATCTCCTACGAGCAGTACTTC
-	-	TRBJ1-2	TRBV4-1	CASSQERGRGYTF	TGCGCCAGCAGCCAAGAGAGAGGGCGGGGCTACACCTTC
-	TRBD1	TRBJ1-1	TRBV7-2	CASRIQGAAEAFF	TGTGCCAGCAGGATACAGGGGGCCGCTGAAGCTTTCTTT
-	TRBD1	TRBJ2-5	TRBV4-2	CASSQEPGTALETQYF	TGTGCCAGCAGCCAGGAACCTGGGACAGCTCTGGAGACCCAGTACTTC
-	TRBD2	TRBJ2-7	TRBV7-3	CASSFQRLAGGEQYF	TGTGCCAGCAGCTTCCAACGCCTAGCGGGAGGCGAGCAGTACTTC
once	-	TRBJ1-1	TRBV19	CASSTLGFEAFF	TGTGCCAGTAGTACTCTAGGCTTTGAAGCTTTCTTT
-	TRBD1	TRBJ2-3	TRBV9	CASSVRQGADTQYF	TGTGCCAGCAGCGTGAGGCAGGGGGCAGATACGCAGTATTTT
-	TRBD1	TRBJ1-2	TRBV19	CASKTGGYGYTF	TGTGCCAGTAAGACAGGGGGGTATGGCTACACCTTC
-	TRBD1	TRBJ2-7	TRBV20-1	CSAGDSYEQYF	TGCAGTGCGGGGGACAGCTACGAGCAGTACTTC
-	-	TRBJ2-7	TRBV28	CASSRPGQTINYEQYF	TGTGCCAGCAGTAGACCGGGACAAACAATCAACTACGAGCAGTACTTC
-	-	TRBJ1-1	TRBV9	CASSVGPGVNTEAFF	TGTGCCAGCAGCGTTGGCCCCGGGGTGAACACTGAAGCTTTCTTT
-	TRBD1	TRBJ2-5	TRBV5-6	CASRLPGTGTEETQYF	TGTGCCAGCAGACTTCCTGGGACAGGGACTGAAGAGACCCAGTACTTC
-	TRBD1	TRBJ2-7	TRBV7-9	CASIPSEGQGAGEQYF	TGTGCCAGCATCCCGAGTGAGGGACAGGGGGCAGGCGAGCAGTACTTC
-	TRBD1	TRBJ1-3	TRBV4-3	CASSQDRGGNTIYF	TGCGCCAGCAGCCAGGACAGGGGTGGAAACACCATATATTTT
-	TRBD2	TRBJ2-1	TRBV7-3	CASSLLAGGPSSYNEQFF	TGTGCCAGCAGCTTACTAGCGGGAGGGCCGAGCTCCTACAATGAGCAGTTCTTC
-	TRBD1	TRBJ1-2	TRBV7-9	CASSPGTVNYGYTF	TGTGCCAGCAGCCCTGGGACAGTGAATTATGGCTACACCTTC
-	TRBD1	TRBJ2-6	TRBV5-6	CASRQTGAGANVLTF	TGTGCCAGCAGGCAGACAGGGGCTGGGGCCAACGTCCTGACTTTC
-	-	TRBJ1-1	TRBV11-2	CASERSVVDTEAFF	TGTGCCAGCGAGCGGTCAGTGGTGGACACTGAAGCTTTCTTT
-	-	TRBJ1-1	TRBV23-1	CASSQSGAGTLSEAFF	TGCGCCAGCAGTCAATCGGGTGCGGGCACACTGAGTGAAGCTTTCTTT
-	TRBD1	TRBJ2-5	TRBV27	CASSFYPGQGVKETQYF	TGTGCCAGCAGTTTTTACCCGGGACAGGGGGTTAAGGAGACCCAGTACTTC
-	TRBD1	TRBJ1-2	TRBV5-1	CASSLATGGNYGYTF	TGCGCCAGCAGCTTGGCGACAGGGGGAAACTATGGCTACACCTTC
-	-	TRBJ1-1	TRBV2	CASIPDSYGANTEAFF	TGTGCCAGCATCCCGGACAGTTACGGGGCTAACACTGAAGCTTTCTTT
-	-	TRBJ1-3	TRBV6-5	CASSYVAGGGNTIYF	TGTGCCAGCAGTTACGTAGCTGGTGGTGGAAACACCATATATTTT
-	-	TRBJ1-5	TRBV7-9	CASSLDGMSNQPQHF	TGTGCCAGCAGCTTAGACGGTATGAGCAATCAGCCCCAGCATTTT
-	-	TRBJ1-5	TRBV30	CAWSSKQGQPQHF	TGTGCCTGGAGTTCCAAACAGGGCCAGCCCCAGCATTTT
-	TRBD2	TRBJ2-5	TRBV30	CAWSVLGGGAGETQYF	TGTGCCTGGAGTGTACTGGGCGGGGGGGCCGGAGAGACCCAGTACTTC